A selection of T cell receptor beta chains follows, all from one sample in a study of beta chain features in type 1 diabetes. Generated by immunoSEQ multiplex PCR, the TCRdb table keeps only in-frame clones and is missing some. The sample has approximately 60,000 clones, over 50% seen once. Sequenced input: Tregs from blood. These receptor sequences come from a woman aged 18-29 years in good health. Each CDR3 is given with its conserved first and last residue. A D gene is named only where the DNA matches it firmly. Clone size is not always given. Where it is, it says once, few, many or a class for expanded clones.

>12|few|TRBJ1-1|TRBV30|.
TGTGCCTGGAGTTCCCCGGGGACTGAAGCTTTCTTT
CAWSSPGTEAFF
>15|.|TRBJ2-2|TRBV19|TRBD2
TGTGCCAGTAGTCCGGCGACTAGCGGTACCGGGGAGCTGTTTTTT
CASSPATSGTGELFF
>15|.|TRBJ2-1|TRBV6-6|TRBD1
TGTGCCAGCAGCCCTGCCAGGGGGCGCGCCAATGAGCAGTTCTTC
CASSPARGRANEQFF
>14|.|TRBJ2-7|TRBV5-1|TRBD2
TGCGCCAGCAGCTTGGGACTAGCGGGGGACGAGCAGTACTTC
CASSLGLAGDEQYF
>15|few|TRBJ2-3|TRBV5-1|TRBD2
TGCGCCAGCAGCTTGCTGCGGGGGAGCACAGATACGCAGTATTTT
CASSLLRGSTDTQYF
>15|.|TRBJ1-3|TRBV6-5|.
TGTGCCAGCAGTTACTCGTCGGGGGGGGGAAACACCATATATTTT
CASSYSSGGGNTIYF
>15|.|TRBJ1-2|TRBV19|.
TGTGCCAGTAGTATCTTCTCACAGGATCCGCGTGGCTACACCTTC
CASSIFSQDPRGYTF
>15|.|TRBJ1-2|TRBV6-1|.
TGTGCCAGCAGTGAAGCTTCCAGGGCCGGGTATGGCTACACCTTC
CASSEASRAGYGYTF
>15|few|TRBJ2-7|TRBV7-2|TRBD1
TGTGCCAGCAGCCAAACCGGACAGGGGATTTACGAGCAGTACTTC
CASSQTGQGIYEQYF
>17|.|TRBJ2-5|TRBV7-2|TRBD2
TGTGCCAGCAGCCGGACTAGCGGTGGAACCTACAAGAGACCCCAGTACTTC
CASSRTSGGTYKRPQYF
>14|few|TRBJ2-3|TRBV2|TRBD2
TGTGCCAGCGGACGGGAGGGCCTAACAGATACGCAGTATTTT
CASGREGLTDTQYF
>10|.|TRBJ1-5|TRBV20-1|.
TGCAGTGCCGGCAATCAGCCCCAGCATTTT
CSAGNQPQHF
>16|few|TRBJ2-2|TRBV9|TRBD1
TGTGCCAGCAGCCCATGGGCAGGGGGCGATACCGGGGAGCTGTTTTTT
CASSPWAGGDTGELFF
>13|.|TRBJ2-2|TRBV5-1|.
TGCGCCAGCAGCTTGGTCCAGGGCGGGGAGCTGTTTTTT
CASSLVQGGELFF
>15|once|TRBJ2-2|TRBV5-1|.
TGCGCCAGCAGCTGGCGGGACGGATCCACCGGGGAGCTGTTTTTT
CASSWRDGSTGELFF
>18|few|TRBJ1-1|TRBV11-2|TRBD1
TGTGCCAGCAGCTTAGATCCCCCGGGACAGGGGGGGAACACTGAAGCTTTCTTT
CASSLDPPGQGGNTEAFF
>16|few|TRBJ2-5|TRBV19|TRBD1
TGTGCCAGTAGTATAAGGGTCTGGACAGGCCAAGAGACCCAGTACTTC
CASSIRVWTGQETQYF
>13|.|TRBJ2-7|TRBV5-1|.
TGCGCCAGCAGCCCGGGACTGGTTTACGAGCAGTACTTC
CASSPGLVYEQYF
>14|.|TRBJ2-3|TRBV11-1|TRBD1
TGTGCCAGCAGCCCAGGGACAGCCACAGATACGCAGTATTTT
CASSPGTATDTQYF
>16|.|TRBJ1-1|TRBV27|.
TGTGCCAGCAGTTTAGGGTGGACAACGATGAACACTGAAGCTTTCTTT
CASSLGWTTMNTEAFF
>15|.|TRBJ2-7|TRBV9|TRBD1
TGTGCCAGCAGCCCCCGGACAGGGGGCGCGTACGAGCAGTACTTC
CASSPRTGGAYEQYF
>15|.|TRBJ2-5|TRBV29-1|.
TGCAGCGTCAATATGGTCAGGGGGGTCCGAGAGACCCAGTACTTC
CSVNMVRGVRETQYF
>14|few|TRBJ1-4|TRBV5-1|TRBD1
TGCGCCAGCAGCTTTACAGGGGGCGGTGAAAAACTGTTTTTT
CASSFTGGGEKLFF
>13|few|TRBJ1-1|TRBV7-3|.
TGTGCCAGCAGCCCTGGACAGAACACTGAAGCTTTCTTT
CASSPGQNTEAFF
>12|.|TRBJ1-2|TRBV5-1|.
TGCGCCAGCAAGCGAGTAGGAGAGGGCTACACCTTC
CASKRVGEGYTF
>14|few|TRBJ2-7|TRBV11-2|TRBD1
TGTGCCAGCAGCCCCCGACAGGGGGCCTACGAGCAGTACTTC
CASSPRQGAYEQYF
>14|.|TRBJ1-5|TRBV6-1|.
TGTGCCAGCAGTGCAACCGGACAGAATCAGCCCCAGCATTTT
CASSATGQNQPQHF
>17|.|TRBJ2-2|TRBV28|TRBD2
TGTGCCAGCAGGCCCCTAGCGGGGCTAACGAACACCGGGGAGCTGTTTTTT
CASRPLAGLTNTGELFF
>14|.|TRBJ1-2|TRBV30|TRBD1
TGTGCCTGGAAGAAGGACAGGGTAGACTATAGCTACACCTTC
CAWKKDRVDYSYTF
>14|.|TRBJ2-5|TRBV5-1|.
TGCGCCAGCAGAAATTCAGGGGCAGGAGAGACCCAGTACTTC
CASRNSGAGETQYF
>15|.|TRBJ1-1|TRBV18|TRBD1
TGTGCCAGCTCACAAGACAGGGGTTGGGGCACTGAAGCTTTCTTT
CASSQDRGWGTEAFF
>13|.|TRBJ2-7|TRBV2|TRBD1
TGTGCCAGCAGTGGAGGGGGCCCTGGCAAGCAGTACTTC
CASSGGGPGKQYF
>15|.|TRBJ2-7|TRBV7-2|TRBD2
TGTGCCAGCAGCTATACTAGCGGGGGTTCCTACGAGCAGTACTTC
CASSYTSGGSYEQYF
>14|.|TRBJ1-5|TRBV2|TRBD1
TGTGCCAGCAGTGAACAGGGGGCGAATCAGCCCCAGCATTTT
CASSEQGANQPQHF
>16|.|TRBJ2-7|TRBV7-2|TRBD2
TGTGCCAGCAGCCTATTCGGACTAGCGGACTCCTACGAGCAGTACTTC
CASSLFGLADSYEQYF
>15|.|TRBJ2-4|TRBV11-2|.
TGTGCCAGCAGCTTTAGTCTACTAGCCAAAAACATTCAGTACTTC
CASSFSLLAKNIQYF
>13|few|TRBJ1-1|TRBV29-1|.
TGCAGCGCCGTTCAGGGTTACCACACTGAAGCTTTCTTT
CSAVQGYHTEAFF
>14|.|TRBJ1-1|TRBV5-1|TRBD1
TGCGCCAGCAGCCTGGGGACAGGGGGGACTGAAGCTTTCTTT
CASSLGTGGTEAFF
>15|.|TRBJ2-7|TRBV7-2|.
TGTGCCAGCAGCTTCTACAGGGAGAGCTCCTGCGAGCAGTACTTC
CASSFYRESSCEQYF
>14|.|TRBJ2-3|TRBV4-2|.
TGTGCCAGCAGCCCCGGGGACAACACAGATACGCAGTATTTT
CASSPGDNTDTQYF
>13|few|TRBJ2-1|TRBV7-2|.
TGTGCCAGCAAGAGGACTCGGTTGGCTGAGCAGTTCTTC
CASKRTRLAEQFF
>15|few|TRBJ2-5|TRBV2|.
TGTGCCAGCAGTGAAGAGGGGATGGCCCAAGAGACCCAGTACTTC
CASSEEGMAQETQYF
>18|few|TRBJ2-5|TRBV5-1|TRBD2
TGCGCCAGCAGCCTACGGAATGGACTAGCGGGGAAACAAGAGACCCAGTACTTC
CASSLRNGLAGKQETQYF
>15|.|TRBJ1-5|TRBV2|TRBD1
TGTGCCAGCAGTGAGGGACAGGTTAGCAATCAGCCCCAGCATTTT
CASSEGQVSNQPQHF
>15|.|TRBJ1-4|TRBV6-1|TRBD1
TGTGCCAGCAGTGATCAGGGGGCCAAGGATGAAAAACTGTTTTTT
CASSDQGAKDEKLFF